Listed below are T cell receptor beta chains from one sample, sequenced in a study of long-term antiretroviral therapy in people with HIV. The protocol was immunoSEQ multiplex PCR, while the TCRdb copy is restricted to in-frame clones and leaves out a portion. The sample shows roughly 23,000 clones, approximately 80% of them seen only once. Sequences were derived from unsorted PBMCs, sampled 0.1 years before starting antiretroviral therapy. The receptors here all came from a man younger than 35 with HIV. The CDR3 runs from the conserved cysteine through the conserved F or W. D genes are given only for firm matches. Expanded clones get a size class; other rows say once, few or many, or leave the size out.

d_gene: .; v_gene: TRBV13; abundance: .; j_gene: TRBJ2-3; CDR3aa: CASSPSFSAPSSITSTDTQYF; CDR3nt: TGTGCCAGCAGCCCAAGCTTTTCAGCCCCTTCATCTATAACTAGCACAGATACGCAGTATTTT
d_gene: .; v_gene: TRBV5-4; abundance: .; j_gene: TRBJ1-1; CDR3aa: CASSLPLGQNTEAFF; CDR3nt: TGTGCCAGCAGCTTGCCCTTAGGACAAAACACTGAAGCTTTCTTT
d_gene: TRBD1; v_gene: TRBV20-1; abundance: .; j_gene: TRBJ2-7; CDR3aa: CNRTGGYEQYF; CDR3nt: TGCAACCGGACAGGGGGCTACGAGCAGTACTTC
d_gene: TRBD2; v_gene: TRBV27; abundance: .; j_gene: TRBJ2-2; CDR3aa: CASSPRGGGDTGELFF; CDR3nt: TGTGCCAGCAGCCCCCGGGGGGGCGGGGACACCGGGGAGCTGTTTTTT
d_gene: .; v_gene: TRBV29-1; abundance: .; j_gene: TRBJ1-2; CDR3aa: CSVGGFRYGYTF; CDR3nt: TGCAGCGTTGGAGGGTTTCGTTATGGCTACACCTTC
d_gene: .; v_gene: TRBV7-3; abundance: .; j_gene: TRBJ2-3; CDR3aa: CASSLIWGGTDTQYF; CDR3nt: TGTGCCAGCAGCCTAATATGGGGTGGCACAGATACGCAGTATTTT
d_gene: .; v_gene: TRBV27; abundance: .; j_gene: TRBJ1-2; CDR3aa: CASSPQGNYGYTF; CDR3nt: TGTGCCAGCAGTCCCCAGGGTAACTATGGCTACACCTTC
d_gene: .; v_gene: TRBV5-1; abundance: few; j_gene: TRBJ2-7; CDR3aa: CASSLDRPYEQYF; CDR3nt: TGCGCCAGCAGCTTGGACCGACCCTACGAGCAGTACTTC
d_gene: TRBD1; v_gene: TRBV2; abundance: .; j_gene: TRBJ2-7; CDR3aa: CASSDPLRTGGSDEQYF; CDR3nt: TGTGCCAGCAGTGACCCTTTGCGGACAGGGGGGAGCGACGAGCAGTACTTC
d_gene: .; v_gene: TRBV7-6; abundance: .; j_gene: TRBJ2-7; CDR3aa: CASTQGGGTMYEQYF; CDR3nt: TGTGCCAGCACCCAGGGGGGAGGAACGATGTACGAGCAGTACTTC
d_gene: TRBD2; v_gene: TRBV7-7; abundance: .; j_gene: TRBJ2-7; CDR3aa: CASSSASGYEQYF; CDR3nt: TGTGCTAGCAGCTCGGCTAGCGGCTACGAGCAGTACTTC
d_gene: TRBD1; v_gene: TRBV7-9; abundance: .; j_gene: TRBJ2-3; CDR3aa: CASGQGVDTDTQYF; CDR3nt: TGTGCCAGTGGACAGGGGGTTGACACAGATACGCAGTATTTT
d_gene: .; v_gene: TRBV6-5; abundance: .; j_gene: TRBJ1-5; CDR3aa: CASSYAGVNQPQHF; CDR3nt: TGTGCCAGCAGTTACGCAGGGGTCAATCAGCCCCAGCATTTT
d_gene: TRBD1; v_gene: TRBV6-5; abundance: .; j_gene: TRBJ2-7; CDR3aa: CASSPDPTLTGRQYF; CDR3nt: TGTGCCAGCAGCCCCGACCCGACTCTGACAGGGCGGCAGTACTTC
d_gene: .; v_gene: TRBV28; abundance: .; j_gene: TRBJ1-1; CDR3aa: CASHRNLLRVNTEAFF; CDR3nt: TGTGCCAGCCACAGGAACCTACTCCGAGTGAACACTGAAGCTTTCTTT
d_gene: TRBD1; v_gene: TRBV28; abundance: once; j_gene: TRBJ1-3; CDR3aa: CASSPKAPGAGTAGNTIYF; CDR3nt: TGTGCCAGCAGCCCCAAGGCGCCGGGGGCCGGGACAGCCGGAAACACCATATATTTT
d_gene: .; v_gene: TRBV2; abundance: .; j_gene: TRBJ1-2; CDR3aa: CASSVAATNYGYTF; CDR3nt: TGTGCCAGCAGTGTCGCAGCAACTAACTATGGCTACACCTTC
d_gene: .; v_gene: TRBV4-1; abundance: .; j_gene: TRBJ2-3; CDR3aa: CASSRPGTDTQYF; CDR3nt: TGCGCCAGCAGCCGCCCCGGCACAGATACGCAGTATTTT
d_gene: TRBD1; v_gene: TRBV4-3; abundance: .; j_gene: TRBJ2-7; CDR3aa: CASSYDRGPYEQYF; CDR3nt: TGCGCCAGCAGCTACGACAGGGGGCCCTACGAGCAGTACTTC
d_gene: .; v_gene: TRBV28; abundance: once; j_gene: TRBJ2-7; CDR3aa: CASLSTVPREQYF; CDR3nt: TGTGCCAGCCTGTCGACAGTACCTAGGGAGCAGTACTTC
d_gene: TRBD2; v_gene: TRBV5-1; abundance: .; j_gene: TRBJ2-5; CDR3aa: CASSPDVGGDETQYF; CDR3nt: TGCGCCAGCAGCCCAGACGTGGGAGGGGACGAGACCCAGTACTTC
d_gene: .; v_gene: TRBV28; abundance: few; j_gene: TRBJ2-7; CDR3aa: CASSLYDYEQYF; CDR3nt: TGTGCCAGCAGTTTATATGACTACGAGCAGTACTTC
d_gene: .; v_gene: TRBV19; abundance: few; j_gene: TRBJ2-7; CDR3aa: CASSIRDGSYEQYF; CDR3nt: TGTGCCAGTAGTATCCGGGACGGCTCCTACGAGCAGTACTTC
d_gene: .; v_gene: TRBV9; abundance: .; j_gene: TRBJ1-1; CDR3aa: CASSVLGLNTEAFF; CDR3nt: TGTGCCAGCAGCGTACTGGGATTGAACACTGAAGCTTTCTTT
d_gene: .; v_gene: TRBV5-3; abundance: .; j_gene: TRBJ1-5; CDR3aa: CARSGISSQPQHF; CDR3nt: TGTGCCAGAAGCGGAATCTCGAGTCAGCCCCAGCATTTT